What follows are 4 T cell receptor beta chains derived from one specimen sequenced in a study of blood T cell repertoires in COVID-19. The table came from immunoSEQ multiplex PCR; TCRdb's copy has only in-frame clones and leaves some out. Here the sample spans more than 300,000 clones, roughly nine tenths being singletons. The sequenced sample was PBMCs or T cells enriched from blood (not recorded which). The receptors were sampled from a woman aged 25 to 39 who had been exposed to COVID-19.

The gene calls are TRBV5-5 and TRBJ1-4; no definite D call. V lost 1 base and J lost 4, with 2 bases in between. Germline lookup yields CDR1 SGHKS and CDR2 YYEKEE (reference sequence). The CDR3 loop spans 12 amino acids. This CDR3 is CASSLRNEKLFF. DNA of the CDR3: TGTGCCAGCAGCTTGCGTAATGAAAAACTGTTTTTT. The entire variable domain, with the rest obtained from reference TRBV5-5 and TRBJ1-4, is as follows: DAGVTQSPTHLIKTRGQQVTLRCSPISGHKSVSWYQQVLGQGPQFIFQYYEKEERGRGNFPDRFSARQFPNYSSELNVNALLLGDSALYLCASSLRNEKLFFGSGTQLSVL.

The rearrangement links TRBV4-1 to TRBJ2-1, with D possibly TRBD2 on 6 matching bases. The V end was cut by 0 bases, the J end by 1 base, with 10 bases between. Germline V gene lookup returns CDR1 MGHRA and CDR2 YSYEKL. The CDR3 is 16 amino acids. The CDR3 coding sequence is TGCGCCAGCAGCCAAGAGTTCGGGGGTTCCTACAATGAGCAGTTCTTC. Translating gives CASSQEFGGSYNEQFF.

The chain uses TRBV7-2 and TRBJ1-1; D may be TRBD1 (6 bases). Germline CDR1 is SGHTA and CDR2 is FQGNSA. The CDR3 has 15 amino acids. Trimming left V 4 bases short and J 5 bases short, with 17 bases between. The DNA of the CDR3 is TGTGCCAGCAGCTCCCAGGGGACCGGTCGGACTGAAGCTTTCTTT. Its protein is CASSSQGTGRTEAFF. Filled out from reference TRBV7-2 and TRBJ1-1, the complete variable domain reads GAGVSQSPSNKVTEKGKDVELRCDPISGHTALYWYRQSLGQGLEFLIYFQGNSAPDKSGLPSDRFSAERTGGSVSTLTIQRTQQEDSAVYLCASSSQGTGRTEAFFGQGTRLTVV.

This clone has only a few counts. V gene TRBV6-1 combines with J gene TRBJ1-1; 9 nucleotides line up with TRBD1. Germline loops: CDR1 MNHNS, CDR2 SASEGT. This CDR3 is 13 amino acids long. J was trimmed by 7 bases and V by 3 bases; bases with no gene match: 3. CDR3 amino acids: CASSEGQGGEAFF. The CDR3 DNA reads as TGTGCCAGCAGTGAGGGACAGGGTGGTGAAGCTTTCTTT.